The clone carrying this TCR beta chain came up a few times. As yet, its antigen is unknown. The data belong to a study of beta chain features in type 1 diabetes. The study's findings and limits: VDJ junctions from patients with type 1 diabetes contained fewer insertions and more deletions. An over-representation of cells with high TCR expression could result from cDNA sequencing.

cDNA synthesis used the whole RNA isolate, giving expressed TCRB sequences. Data came from immunoSEQ multiplex PCR; TCRdb stores just in-frame clones and leaves some out. The table includes about 210,000 clones, about a tenth detected once. Per the germline V gene, CDR1 is LNHNV and CDR2 is YYDKDF (reference sequence). This CDR3 has 15 residues. The J segment lost 3 bases and the V segment lost 1 base, leaving 1 base of the junction unmatched. Central memory, naive, regulatory and stem cell-like memory CD4+ cells were sorted by CD45RO/CCR7/CD25/CD127/CD95/CD27. The source is a man younger than 35 in good health. The chain uses TRBV15 and TRBJ1-5; 9 positions agree with TRBD1. The sequenced sample consisted of central memory CD4+ T cells from blood. CDR3 bases: TGTGCCACCAGCAGAGGGGACAGGGCCAATCAGCCCCAGCATTTT. It is translated as CATSRGDRANQPQHF.